Listed here are 2 T cell receptor beta chains from one sample, sequenced in a study of control samples from healthy donors and cancer patients. Profiling relied on immunoSEQ multiplex PCR, and the TCRdb table lists in-frame clones only, not all of them. The repertoire has some 130,000 clones, around 93% of them found once; the top ten carry about 1.9%. Sequencing input: blood. These receptors were obtained from a woman aged 45-59 years in good health.

V gene TRBV29-1 combines with J gene TRBJ1-5, with D possibly being TRBD1 (5 bases). Deletions cut 4 bases from V and 3 bases from J, with 7 bases between. Per the germline V gene, CDR1 is SQVTM and CDR2 is ANQGSEA. This CDR3 is 12 amino acids long. DNA of the CDR3: TGCAGCGTTGGTGGGGCCAATCAGCCCCAGCATTTT. Its translation is CSVGGANQPQHF.

Remarks on this clone: The sample contains more than one DNA sequence encoding this CDR3. This sequence joins TRBV10-3 and TRBJ2-7; D uncertain. Trimming removed 8 bases from V and 0 bases from J, with 8 bases in between. The length of the CDR3 is 12 residues. The germline gives CDR1 ENHRY, CDR2 SYGVKD. CDR3 sequence (DNA): TGTGCCATCCGAGGCGGCTCCTACGAGCAGTACTTC. It is translated as CAIRGGSYEQYF.